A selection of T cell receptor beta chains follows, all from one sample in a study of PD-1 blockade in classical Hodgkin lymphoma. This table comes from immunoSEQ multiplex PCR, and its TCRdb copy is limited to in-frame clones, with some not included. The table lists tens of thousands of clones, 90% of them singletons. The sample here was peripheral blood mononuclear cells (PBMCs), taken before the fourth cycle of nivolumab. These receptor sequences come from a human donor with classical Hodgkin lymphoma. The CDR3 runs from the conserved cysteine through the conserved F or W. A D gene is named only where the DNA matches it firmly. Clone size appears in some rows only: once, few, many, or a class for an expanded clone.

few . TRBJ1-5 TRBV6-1 CASGAPSPYSNQPQHF TGTGCCAGCGGTGCCCCCAGCCCATATAGCAATCAGCCCCAGCATTTT
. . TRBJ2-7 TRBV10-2 CASRDMGFEQYF TGCGCCAGCAGGGACATGGGGTTCGAGCAGTACTTC
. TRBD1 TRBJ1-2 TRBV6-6 CASSSSDRGNYGYTF TGTGCCAGCAGTTCCTCGGACAGGGGTAACTATGGCTACACCTTC
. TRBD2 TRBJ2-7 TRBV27 CASSFRGQGLAGVSSYEQYF TGTGCCAGCAGTTTCCGGGGCCAGGGGCTAGCGGGAGTTTCGTCCTACGAGCAGTACTTC
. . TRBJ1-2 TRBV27 CASSLWGFPNYGYTF TGTGCCAGCAGTTTATGGGGATTCCCTAACTATGGCTACACCTTC
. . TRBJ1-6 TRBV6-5 CASSYQRSPLHF TGTGCCAGCAGTTATCAACGGTCACCCCTCCACTTT
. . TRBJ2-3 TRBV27 CASSFGGRQSRTDTQYF TGTGCCAGCAGTTTTGGCGGCCGACAGAGCCGCACAGATACGCAGTATTTT
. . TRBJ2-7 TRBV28 CASRGGGSYEQYF TGTGCCAGCCGGGGAGGGGGCTCCTACGAGCAGTACTTC
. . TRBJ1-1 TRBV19 CASTFRGYTEAFF TGTGCCAGTACCTTCCGGGGGTACACTGAAGCTTTCTTT
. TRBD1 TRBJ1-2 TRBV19 CASSIPAGGRNYGYTF TGTGCCAGTAGTATACCTGCAGGGGGCCGTAACTATGGCTACACCTTC
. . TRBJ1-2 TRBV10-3 CAIQHGTEQLYGYTF TGTGCCATCCAACATGGAACCGAGCAGCTCTATGGCTACACCTTC
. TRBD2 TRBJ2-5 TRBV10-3 CAIRYGLAATETQYF TGTGCCATCCGATACGGACTAGCGGCTACAGAGACCCAGTACTTC
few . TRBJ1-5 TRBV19 CASSIGTADQPQHF TGTGCCAGTAGTATCGGGACCGCCGATCAGCCCCAGCATTTT
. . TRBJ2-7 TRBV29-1 CSVRAHSFYEQYF TGCAGCGTCAGAGCCCACTCCTTCTACGAGCAGTACTTC
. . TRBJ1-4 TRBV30 CAWSNQAGLFF TGTGCCTGGAGTAACCAGGCGGGACTGTTTTTT
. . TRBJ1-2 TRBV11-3 CASSLEFKDFYGYTF TGTGCCAGCAGCTTAGAATTTAAGGATTTCTATGGCTACACCTTC
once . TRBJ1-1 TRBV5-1 CASSLAKSFSMGWGYTEAFF TGCGCCAGCAGCTTGGCAAAATCTTTCTCCATGGGGTGGGGGTACACTGAAGCTTTCTTT
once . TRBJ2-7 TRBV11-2 CASSFYWEQYF TGTGCCAGCAGTTTCTATTGGGAGCAGTACTTC
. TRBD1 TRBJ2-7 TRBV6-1 CASSPGTGSGEQYF TGTGCCAGCAGCCCCGGGACAGGGTCAGGAGAGCAGTACTTC
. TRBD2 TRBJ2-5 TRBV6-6 CASSGTSGWGGETQYF TGTGCCAGCAGTGGGACTAGCGGTTGGGGTGGAGAGACCCAGTACTTC
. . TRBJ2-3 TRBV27 CASSFGSTRADTQYF TGTGCCAGCAGTTTTGGGTCTACCAGAGCAGATACGCAGTATTTT
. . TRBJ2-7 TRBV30 CASRGPGRERAYEQYF TGTGCCTCCCGAGGCCCGGGTCGAGAGCGAGCCTACGAGCAGTACTTC
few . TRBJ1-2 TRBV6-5 CASTAGKYGYTF TGTGCCAGCACCGCAGGGAAATATGGCTACACCTTC
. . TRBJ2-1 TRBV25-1 CASRLSVDYNEQFF TGTGCCAGCAGACTTAGTGTCGACTACAATGAGCAGTTCTTC
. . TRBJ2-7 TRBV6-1 CASSLAGTPYEQYF TGTGCCAGCAGCTTAGCCGGGACCCCATACGAGCAGTACTTC
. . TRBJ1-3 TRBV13 CASSTEGISGNTIYF TGTGCCAGCAGCACAGAGGGGATCTCTGGAAACACCATATATTTT
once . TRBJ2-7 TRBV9 CASSVGQGAYEQYF TGTGCCAGCAGCGTTGGTCAGGGAGCCTACGAGCAGTACTTC
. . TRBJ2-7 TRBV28 CASSLRTGSLFYEQYF TGTGCCAGCAGTTTACGGACGGGGAGTCTTTTCTACGAGCAGTACTTC
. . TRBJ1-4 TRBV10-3 CAIRREGGEKLFF TGTGCCATCAGGAGGGAGGGGGGTGAAAAACTGTTTTTT
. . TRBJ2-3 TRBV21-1 CASSILPGTQTTSGFTDTQYF TGTGCCAGCAGCATATTACCTGGGACCCAAACGACTAGCGGATTCACAGATACGCAGTATTTT
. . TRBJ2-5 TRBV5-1 CASSFDSGAEETQYF TGCGCCAGCAGCTTTGATAGCGGAGCCGAAGAGACCCAGTACTTC
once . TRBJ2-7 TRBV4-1 CASIGTGSHEQYF TGCGCCAGCATTGGTACAGGGTCCCACGAGCAGTACTTC
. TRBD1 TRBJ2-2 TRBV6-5 CASSYSPGGNYWELFF TGTGCCAGCAGTTACTCGCCAGGGGGAAATTATTGGGAGCTGTTTTTT
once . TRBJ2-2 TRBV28 CASKTGAHDVGELFF TGTGCCAGCAAAACCGGGGCTCACGACGTCGGGGAGCTGTTTTTT
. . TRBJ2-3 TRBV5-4 CASSPRRDTDTDTQYF TGTGCCAGCAGCCCCCGTCGGGACACAGACACAGATACGCAGTATTTT
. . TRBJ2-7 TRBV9 CASSVGDYYEQYF TGTGCCAGCAGCGTAGGCGACTATTACGAGCAGTACTTC
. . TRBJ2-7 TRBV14 CASSQVPQTPYEQYF TGTGCCAGCAGCCAAGTCCCCCAAACCCCCTACGAGCAGTACTTC
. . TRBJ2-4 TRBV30 CAWSVSTGRSIQYF TGTGCCTGGAGTGTATCAACAGGGCGGAGCATTCAGTACTTC
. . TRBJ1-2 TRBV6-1 CASSEAWGGARSGYTF TGTGCCAGCAGTGAAGCCTGGGGGGGGGCTAGAAGTGGCTACACCTTC
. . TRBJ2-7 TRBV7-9 CASSGAGSYLYEQYF TGTGCCAGCAGCGGGGCAGGATCCTACTTATACGAGCAGTACTTC
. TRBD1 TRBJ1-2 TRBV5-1 CASSYTGEYGYTF TGCGCCAGCAGTTATACAGGGGAGTATGGCTACACCTTC